One and the same sample provided the 12 T cell receptor beta chains below, sequenced in a study of regulatory T cells in long-lasting Graves disease. Arm-PCR of CDR3 regions and iRepertoire HTBI primers were the basis on which TCR beta libraries were built. TCRdb reprocessed the multiplex PCR reads with MiXCR, giving one entry per CDR3 protein. Among hundreds of thousands of distinct CDR3 sequences listed, 30% were seen once. The time point: persistent/refractory GD, antithyroid drugs over 5 years with positive TRAb. Isolated PBMC RNA provided the starting material for the TCR library. Source: peripheral blood mononuclear cells (PBMCs), taken when the disease was refractory, from a patient treated with antithyroid drugs. These receptors were collected from a female donor with Graves disease.

The rearrangement joins TRBV19 to TRBJ1-5, with D possibly TRBD1 on 6 matching bases. Germline V lookup: CDR1 LNHDA, CDR2 SQIVND (reference sequence). The CDR3 has 16 residues. Trimming removed 3 bases at V and 0 bases at J, with 12 bases between. The CDR3 region has the DNA TGTGCCAGTAGTATTCAGGGGAGCTATAGCAATCAGCCCCAGCATTTT. Its translation is CASSIQGSYSNQPQHF.

This clonotype was counted a few times. This rearrangement joins TRBV5-6 to TRBJ1-1; the match to TRBD1 covers 8 bases. Germline-derived CDR1 and CDR2 are SGHDT and YYEEEE. After removal of 4 bases from V and 3 bases from J, the junction contained 14 bases not matched to a gene. CDR3 size: 17 residues. The CDR3 coding sequence is TGTGCCAGCAGCGCCGGACAGGGCTTACGTGTCTACACTGAAGCTTTCTTT. Translation: CASSAGQGLRVYTEAFF.

This clonotype was found a few times. The V call is TRBV18, the J call TRBJ2-2, with D possibly being TRBD1 (5 bases). Germline V gene lookup returns CDR1 KGHSH and CDR2 LQKENI. CDR3 size: 15 residues. Trimming cost V 3 bases and J 5 bases, with 13 bases left between them. The CDR3 protein is CASSPRAPRTGELFF. In nucleotides, the CDR3 is TGTGCCAGCTCACCCAGGGCCCCGAGGACCGGGGAGCTGTTTTTT.

To note about this clonotype: A single base separates this from a much larger clone, so it may be a read error. Because the CDR3 is missing its conserved closing phenylalanine or tryptophan, this is likely a read error. The chain uses TRBV2 and TRBJ2-7, with 10 bases lining up with TRBD1. Germline trimming cut 7 bases from V and 4 bases from J; bases unmatched to any gene: 4. Germline V lookup: CDR1 SNHLY, CDR2 FYNNEI. This CDR3 comprises 13 residues. CDR3 residues: CASMLDRGYEQYL. CDR3 nucleotides: TGTGCCAGCATGCTGGACAGGGGGTACGAGCAGTACCTC.

This chain uses TRBV19 with TRBJ1-5; the D gene is possibly TRBD1 (6 bases). The CDR3 length is 17 residues. The germline V gene has CDR1 LNHDA and CDR2 SQIVND (reference sequence). V was cut by 3 bases and J by 2 bases, with 17 bases left in between. The CDR3 is CASSISGAGVGNQPQHF. DNA for the CDR3: TGTGCCAGTAGTATTTCGGGGGCAGGGGTAGGCAATCAGCCCCAGCATTTT.

This clonotype has only a few counts. The chain links TRBV6-1 to TRBJ2-7; D not resolved. This CDR3 region has 16 residues. V lost 5 bases and J 2 bases, leaving 19 bases between the germline ends. CDR1 and CDR2 from the germline V gene are MNHNS and SASEGT. This CDR3 reads CASSPGSGISTYEQYF. DNA of the CDR3: TGTGCCAGCAGTCCCGGAAGTGGAATCTCTACCTACGAGCAGTACTTC.

V gene TRBV28 combines with J gene TRBJ1-2, with 10 bases fitting TRBD1. The CDR3 contains 12 residues. J lost 7 bases, V lost 10 bases, and 6 bases had no gene match. Germline V gives CDR1 MDHEN, CDR2 SYDVKM. The CDR3 DNA reads TGTGCCACGGGACAGGGGACTAGTGGCTACACCTTC. Translating gives CATGQGTSGYTF.

This clonotype was observed a handful of times. This chain uses TRBV19 with TRBJ1-5; D is unresolved. Germline lookup yields CDR1 LNHDA and CDR2 SQIVND (reference sequence). Trimming shortened V by 3 bases and J by 5 bases, and 17 bases separated the two germline ends. The CDR3 contains 16 residues. CDR3 nucleotides: TGTGCCAGTAGTATCTCCGGCCCCCGGACCCATCAGCCCCAGCATTTT. Protein product: CASSISGPRTHQPQHF.

This clonotype was counted between two and nine times. The gene calls are TRBV12-5 and TRBJ1-2; TRBD1 matches at 7 bases. This CDR3 comprises 15 residues. Germline V lookup: CDR1 LGHNT, CDR2 FRNRAP. V was pared by 1 base and J by 2 bases, with 4 bases of the junction left unmatched. The chain's CDR3 is CASGLASTGNYGYTF. The CDR3 coding sequence is TGTGCTAGTGGTTTGGCTTCGACAGGGAACTATGGCTACACCTTC.

This clonotype was detected a few times. This sequence joins TRBV5-1 and TRBJ1-5; D is unclear. The CDR3 loop spans 15 amino acids. CDR1 SGHRS and CDR2 YFSETQ come from the germline V gene. Trimming shortened V by 2 bases and J by 1 base, and 10 bases separated the two germline ends. CDR3: CASSLASGSNQPQHF. In DNA form, the CDR3 reads TGCGCCAGCAGCTTAGCTTCTGGGAGCAATCAGCCCCAGCATTTT. The variable domain in full, completed from reference TRBV5-1 and TRBJ1-5, reads KAGVTQTPRYLIKTRGQQVTLSCSPISGHRSVSWYQQTPGQGLQFLFEYFSETQRNKGNFPGRFSGRQFSNSRSEMNVSTLELGDSALYLCASSLASGSNQPQHFGDGTRLSIL.

The sample holds a few counts of this clonotype. The chain couples TRBV7-2 to TRBJ2-7, with TRBD1 matching 9 bases. Germline V lookup: CDR1 SGHTA, CDR2 FQGNSA. This CDR3 spans 15 amino acids. With 5 bases clipped from V and 0 bases from J, the junction kept 5 bases outside the gene matches. The CDR3 sequence is CASSPRTGASYEQYF. CDR3 coding DNA: TGTGCCAGCAGCCCGCGGACAGGGGCCTCCTACGAGCAGTACTTC.

This clonotype was observed a few times. The CDR3 reads CASSPAFHTEAFF. CDR3 nucleotides: TGTGCCAGCAGCCCAGCATTCCACACTGAAGCTTTCTTT. V is TRBV6-1 and J is TRBJ1-1; D unclear. The CDR3 has 13 amino acids. Trimming cost V 6 bases and J 3 bases, with 11 bases left between them. CDR1 and CDR2 from the germline V gene are MNHNS and SASEGT.